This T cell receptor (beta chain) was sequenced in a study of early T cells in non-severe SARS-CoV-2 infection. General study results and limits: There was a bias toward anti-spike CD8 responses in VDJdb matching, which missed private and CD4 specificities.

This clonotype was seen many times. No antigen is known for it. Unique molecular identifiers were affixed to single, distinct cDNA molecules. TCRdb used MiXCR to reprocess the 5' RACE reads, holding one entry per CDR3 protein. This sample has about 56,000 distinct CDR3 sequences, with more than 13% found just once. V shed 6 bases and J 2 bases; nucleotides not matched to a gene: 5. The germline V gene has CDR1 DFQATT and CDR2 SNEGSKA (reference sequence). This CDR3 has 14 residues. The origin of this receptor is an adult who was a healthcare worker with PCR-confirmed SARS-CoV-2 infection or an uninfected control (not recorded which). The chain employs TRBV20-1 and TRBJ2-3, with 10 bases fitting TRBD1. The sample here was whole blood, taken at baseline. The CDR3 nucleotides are TGCAGTGCCCCGGGACAGGGGTTCACAGATACGCAGTATTTT. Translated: CSAPGQGFTDTQYF.